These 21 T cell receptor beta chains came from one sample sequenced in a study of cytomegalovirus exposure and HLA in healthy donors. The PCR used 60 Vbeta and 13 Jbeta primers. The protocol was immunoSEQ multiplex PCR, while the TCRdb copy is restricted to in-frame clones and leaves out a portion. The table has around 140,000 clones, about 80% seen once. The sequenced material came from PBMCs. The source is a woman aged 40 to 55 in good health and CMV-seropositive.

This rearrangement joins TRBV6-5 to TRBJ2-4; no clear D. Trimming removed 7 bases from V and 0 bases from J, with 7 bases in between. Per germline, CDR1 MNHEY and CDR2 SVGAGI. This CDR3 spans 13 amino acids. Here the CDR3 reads CASISLAKNIQYF. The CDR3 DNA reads TGTGCCAGCATAAGCTTAGCCAAAAACATTCAGTACTTC.

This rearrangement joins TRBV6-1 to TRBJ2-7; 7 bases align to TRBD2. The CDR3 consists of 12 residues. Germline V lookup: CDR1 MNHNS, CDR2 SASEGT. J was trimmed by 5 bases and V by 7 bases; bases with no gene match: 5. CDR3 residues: CASTLREHEQYF. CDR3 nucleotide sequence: TGTGCCAGCACGTTGCGGGAGCACGAGCAGTACTTC.

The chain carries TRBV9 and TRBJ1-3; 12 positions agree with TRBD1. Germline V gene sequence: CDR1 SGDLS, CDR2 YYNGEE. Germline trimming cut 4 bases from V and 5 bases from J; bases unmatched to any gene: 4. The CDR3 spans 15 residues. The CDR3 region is CASSKGQGARNTIYF. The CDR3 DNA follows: TGTGCCAGCAGCAAGGGACAGGGGGCCCGAAACACCATATATTTT.

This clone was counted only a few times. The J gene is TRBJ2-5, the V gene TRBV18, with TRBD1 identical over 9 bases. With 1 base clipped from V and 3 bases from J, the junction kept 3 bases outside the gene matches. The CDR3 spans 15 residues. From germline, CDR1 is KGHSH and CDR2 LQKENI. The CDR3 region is CASSPLGQGKETQYF. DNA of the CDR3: TGTGCCAGCTCACCACTGGGACAGGGCAAAGAGACCCAGTACTTC.

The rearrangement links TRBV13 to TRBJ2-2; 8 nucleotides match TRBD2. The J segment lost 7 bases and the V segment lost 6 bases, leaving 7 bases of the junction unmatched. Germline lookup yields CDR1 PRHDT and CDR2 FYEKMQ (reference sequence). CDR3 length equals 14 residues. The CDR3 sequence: CASREAGDGGELFF. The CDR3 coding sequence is TGTGCCAGCAGGGAAGCGGGAGATGGCGGGGAGCTGTTTTTT.

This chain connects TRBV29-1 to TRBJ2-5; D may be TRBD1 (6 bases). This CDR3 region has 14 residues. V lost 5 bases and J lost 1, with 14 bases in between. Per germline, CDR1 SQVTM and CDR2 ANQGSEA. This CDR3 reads CSVQQGSSQETQYF. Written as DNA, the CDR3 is TGCAGCGTTCAACAGGGATCGTCCCAAGAGACCCAGTACTTC.

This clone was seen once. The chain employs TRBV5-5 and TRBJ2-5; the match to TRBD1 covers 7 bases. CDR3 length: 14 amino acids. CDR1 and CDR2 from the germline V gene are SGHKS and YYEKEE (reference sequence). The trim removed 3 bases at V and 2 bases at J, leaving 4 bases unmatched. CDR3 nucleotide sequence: TGTGCCAGCAGCTCTTTGACAGGGCAAGAGACCCAGTACTTC. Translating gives CASSSLTGQETQYF. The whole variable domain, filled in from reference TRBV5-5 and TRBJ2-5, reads DAGVTQSPTHLIKTRGQQVTLRCSPISGHKSVSWYQQVLGQGPQFIFQYYEKEERGRGNFPDRFSARQFPNYSSELNVNALLLGDSALYLCASSSLTGQETQYFGPGTRLLVL.

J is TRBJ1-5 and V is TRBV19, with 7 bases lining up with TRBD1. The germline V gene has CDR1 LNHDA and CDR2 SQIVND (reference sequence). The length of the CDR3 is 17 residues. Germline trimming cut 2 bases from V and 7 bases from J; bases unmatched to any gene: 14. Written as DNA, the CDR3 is TGTGCCAGTAGTATAAGCCTCGGCGCCAGGGGGGAACAGCCCCAGCATTTT. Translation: CASSISLGARGEQPQHF.

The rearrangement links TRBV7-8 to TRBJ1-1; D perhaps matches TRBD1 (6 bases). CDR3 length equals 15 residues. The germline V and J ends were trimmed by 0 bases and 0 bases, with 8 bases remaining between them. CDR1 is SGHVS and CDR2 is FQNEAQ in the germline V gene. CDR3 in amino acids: CASSLADSLNTEAFF. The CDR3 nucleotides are TGTGCCAGCAGCTTAGCGGACAGTTTGAACACTGAAGCTTTCTTT.

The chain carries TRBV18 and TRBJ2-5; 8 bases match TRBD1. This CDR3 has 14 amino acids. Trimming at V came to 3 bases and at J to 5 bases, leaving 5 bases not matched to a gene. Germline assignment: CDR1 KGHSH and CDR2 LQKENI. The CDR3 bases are TGTGCCAGCTCACCGGACAGGGCCGCGGAGACCCAGTACTTC. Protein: CASSPDRAAETQYF.

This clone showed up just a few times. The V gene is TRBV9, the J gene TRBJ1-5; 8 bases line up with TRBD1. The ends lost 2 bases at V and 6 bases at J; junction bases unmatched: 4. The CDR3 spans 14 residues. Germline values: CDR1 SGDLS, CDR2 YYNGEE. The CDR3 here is CASSVAGGRQPQHF. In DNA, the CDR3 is TGTGCCAGCAGCGTCGCAGGGGGCCGTCAGCCCCAGCATTTT. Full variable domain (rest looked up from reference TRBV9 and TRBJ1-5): DSGVTQTPKHLITATGQRVTLRCSPRSGDLSVYWYQQSLDQGLQFLIQYYNGEERAKGNILERFSAQQFPDLHSELNLSSLELGDSALYFCASSVAGGRQPQHFGDGTRLSIL.

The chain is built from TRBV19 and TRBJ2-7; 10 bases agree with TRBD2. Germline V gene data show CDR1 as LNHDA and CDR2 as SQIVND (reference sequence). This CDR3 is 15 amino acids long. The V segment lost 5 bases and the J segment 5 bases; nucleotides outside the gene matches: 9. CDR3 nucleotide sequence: TGTGCCAGTAGTCCTCGGCCTGGGACTAGCGACGAGCAGTACTTC. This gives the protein CASSPRPGTSDEQYF. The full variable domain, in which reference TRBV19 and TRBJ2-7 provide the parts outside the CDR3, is DGGITQSPKYLFRKEGQNVTLSCEQNLNHDAMYWYRQDPGQGLRLIYYSQIVNDFQKGDIAEGYSVSREKKESFPLTVTSAQKNPTAFYLCASSPRPGTSDEQYFGPGTRLTVT.

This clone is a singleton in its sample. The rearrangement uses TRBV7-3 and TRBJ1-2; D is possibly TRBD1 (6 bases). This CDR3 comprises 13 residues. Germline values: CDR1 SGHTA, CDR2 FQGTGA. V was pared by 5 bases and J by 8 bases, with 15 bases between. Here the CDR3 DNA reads TGTGCCAGCAGCGCCACAGGGTTCGAGGGCTACACCTTC. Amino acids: CASSATGFEGYTF.

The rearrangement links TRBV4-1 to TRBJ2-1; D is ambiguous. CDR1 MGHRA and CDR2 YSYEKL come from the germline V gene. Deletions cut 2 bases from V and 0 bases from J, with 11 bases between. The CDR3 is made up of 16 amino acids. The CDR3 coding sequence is TGCGCCAGCAGCCAAATAGACTTGATCTCCTACAATGAGCAGTTCTTC. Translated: CASSQIDLISYNEQFF.

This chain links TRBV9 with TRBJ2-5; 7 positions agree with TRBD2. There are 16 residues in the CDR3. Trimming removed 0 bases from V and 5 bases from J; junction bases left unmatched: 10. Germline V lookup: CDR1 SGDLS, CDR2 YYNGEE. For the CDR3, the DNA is TGTGCCAGCAGCGTAGCTCCCGGCGGGAGAGGGGAGACCCAGTACTTC. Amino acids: CASSVAPGGRGETQYF.

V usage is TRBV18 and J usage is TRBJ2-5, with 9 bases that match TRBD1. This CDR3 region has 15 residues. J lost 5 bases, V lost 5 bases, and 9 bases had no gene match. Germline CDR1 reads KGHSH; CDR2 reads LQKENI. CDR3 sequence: CASSTRQGGRETQYF. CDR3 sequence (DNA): TGTGCCAGCTCAACCCGACAGGGGGGACGGGAGACCCAGTACTTC.

The CDR3 DNA reads as TGTGCCATCAGTCTAGCGGGAGCTTACGAGCAGTACTTC. The encoded protein is CAISLAGAYEQYF. This chain uses TRBV10-3 with TRBJ2-7; 10 bases are shared with TRBD2. V was pared by 5 bases and J by 4 bases, with 2 bases of the junction left unmatched. Germline lookup yields CDR1 ENHRY and CDR2 SYGVKD. The CDR3 runs 13 residues.

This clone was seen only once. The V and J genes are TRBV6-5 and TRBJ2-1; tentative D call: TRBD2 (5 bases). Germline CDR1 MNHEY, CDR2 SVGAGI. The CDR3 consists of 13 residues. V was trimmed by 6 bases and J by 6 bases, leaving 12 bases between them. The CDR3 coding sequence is TGTGCCAGCAGCCCCGGGAAATTCAATGAGCAGTTCTTC. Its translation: CASSPGKFNEQFF.

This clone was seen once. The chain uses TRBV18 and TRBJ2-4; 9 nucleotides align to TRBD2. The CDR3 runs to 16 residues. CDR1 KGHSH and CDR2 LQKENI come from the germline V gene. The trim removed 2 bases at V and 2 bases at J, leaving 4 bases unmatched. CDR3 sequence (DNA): TGTGCCAGCTCACCAATAGCGGGAGTGACCAAAAACATTCAGTACTTC. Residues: CASSPIAGVTKNIQYF.

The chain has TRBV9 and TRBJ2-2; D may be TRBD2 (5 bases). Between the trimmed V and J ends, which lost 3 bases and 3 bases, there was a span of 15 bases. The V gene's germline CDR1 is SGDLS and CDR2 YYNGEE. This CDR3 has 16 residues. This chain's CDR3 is CASSAMLGLYTGELFF. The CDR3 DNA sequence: TGTGCCAGCAGCGCCATGTTAGGACTCTACACCGGGGAGCTGTTTTTT.

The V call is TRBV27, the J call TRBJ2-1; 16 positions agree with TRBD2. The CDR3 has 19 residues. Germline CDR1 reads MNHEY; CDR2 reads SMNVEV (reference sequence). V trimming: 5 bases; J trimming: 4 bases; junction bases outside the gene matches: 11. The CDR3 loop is CASSSRGLAGGFSYNEQFF. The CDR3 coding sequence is TGTGCCAGCAGTAGCCGGGGACTAGCGGGAGGGTTTTCTTACAATGAGCAGTTCTTC.